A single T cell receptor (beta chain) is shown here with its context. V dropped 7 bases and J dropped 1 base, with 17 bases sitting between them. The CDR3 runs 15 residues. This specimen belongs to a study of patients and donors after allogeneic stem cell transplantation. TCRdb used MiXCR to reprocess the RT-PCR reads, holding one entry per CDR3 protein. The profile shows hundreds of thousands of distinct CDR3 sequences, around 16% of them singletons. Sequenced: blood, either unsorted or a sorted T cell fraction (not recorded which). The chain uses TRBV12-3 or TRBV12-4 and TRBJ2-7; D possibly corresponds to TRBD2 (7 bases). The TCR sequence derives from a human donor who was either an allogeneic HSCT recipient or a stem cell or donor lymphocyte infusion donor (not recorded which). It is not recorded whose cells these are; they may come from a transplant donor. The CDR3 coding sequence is TGTGCCAGCACCCAGGGGATAGCGGGTTCCTACGAGCAGTACTTC. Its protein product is CASTQGIAGSYEQYF.